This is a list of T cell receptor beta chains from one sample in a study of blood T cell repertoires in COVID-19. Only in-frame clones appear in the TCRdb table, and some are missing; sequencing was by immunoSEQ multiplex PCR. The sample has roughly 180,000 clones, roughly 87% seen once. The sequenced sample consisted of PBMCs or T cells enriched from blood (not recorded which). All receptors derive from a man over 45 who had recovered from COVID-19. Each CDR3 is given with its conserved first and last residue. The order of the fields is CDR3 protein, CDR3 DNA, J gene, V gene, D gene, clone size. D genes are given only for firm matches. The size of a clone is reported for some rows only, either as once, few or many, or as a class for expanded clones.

CDR3 protein: CASSVVGGATDTQYF
CDR3 DNA: TGTGCCAGCAGCGTAGTAGGCGGGGCCACAGATACGCAGTATTTT
J gene: TRBJ2-3
V gene: TRBV9
D gene: -
clone size: -

CDR3 protein: CASSPPGTSPVGEQFF
CDR3 DNA: TGTGCCAGCAGCCCCCCCGGGACTTCCCCGGTGGGGGAGCAGTTCTTC
J gene: TRBJ2-1
V gene: TRBV9
D gene: -
clone size: -

CDR3 protein: CASSLAGTSEAQYF
CDR3 DNA: TGTGCCAGCAGCTTGGCAGGGACTTCCGAGGCCCAGTACTTC
J gene: TRBJ2-5
V gene: TRBV5-4
D gene: -
clone size: -

CDR3 protein: CASSLFGTKNTEAFF
CDR3 DNA: TGTGCCAGCAGTTTATTTGGGACTAAGAACACTGAAGCTTTCTTT
J gene: TRBJ1-1
V gene: TRBV28
D gene: -
clone size: -

CDR3 protein: CAWTVLAGTEETQYF
CDR3 DNA: TGTGCCTGGACGGTCCTAGCGGGGACTGAAGAGACCCAGTACTTC
J gene: TRBJ2-5
V gene: TRBV30
D gene: TRBD2
clone size: once

CDR3 protein: CASSLSTSGRQTQYF
CDR3 DNA: TGTGCCAGCAGTTTGAGCACTAGCGGGAGGCAGACCCAGTACTTC
J gene: TRBJ2-5
V gene: TRBV27
D gene: TRBD2
clone size: -

CDR3 protein: CASSIRTGGPEAFF
CDR3 DNA: TGTGCCAGTAGTATCCGGACAGGGGGCCCTGAAGCTTTCTTT
J gene: TRBJ1-1
V gene: TRBV19
D gene: TRBD1
clone size: -

CDR3 protein: CATRGGERSYTF
CDR3 DNA: TGTGCCACCCGCGGGGGCGAGAGGAGCTACACCTTC
J gene: TRBJ1-2
V gene: TRBV19
D gene: -
clone size: -

CDR3 protein: CSVLGRVGEKLFF
CDR3 DNA: TGCAGCGTTCTGGGCAGGGTCGGAGAAAAACTGTTTTTT
J gene: TRBJ1-4
V gene: TRBV29-1
D gene: -
clone size: -

CDR3 protein: CASSDLQGLRQPQHF
CDR3 DNA: TGTGCCAGTAGTGATTTGCAGGGGTTGCGGCAGCCCCAGCATTTT
J gene: TRBJ1-5
V gene: TRBV19
D gene: -
clone size: -

CDR3 protein: CASSLPLGLGATQYF
CDR3 DNA: TGTGCCAGCAGTTTACCCCTAGGTTTGGGGGCTACGCAGTATTTT
J gene: TRBJ2-3
V gene: TRBV28
D gene: -
clone size: -

CDR3 protein: CASSIADYEQYF
CDR3 DNA: TGTGCCAGCAGTATAGCGGACTACGAGCAGTACTTC
J gene: TRBJ2-7
V gene: TRBV6-6
D gene: -
clone size: few

CDR3 protein: CATLDGGWAGELFF
CDR3 DNA: TGTGCCACCCTAGACGGGGGATGGGCCGGGGAGCTGTTTTTT
J gene: TRBJ2-2
V gene: TRBV7-3
D gene: -
clone size: -

CDR3 protein: CASSLVGGYSNQPQHF
CDR3 DNA: TGTGCCAGCAGCTTAGTAGGGGGCTATAGCAATCAGCCCCAGCATTTT
J gene: TRBJ1-5
V gene: TRBV11-2
D gene: TRBD1
clone size: -

CDR3 protein: CASSPLNEQFF
CDR3 DNA: TGTGCCAGCAGCCCTCTCAATGAGCAGTTCTTC
J gene: TRBJ2-1
V gene: TRBV11-2
D gene: -
clone size: -

CDR3 protein: CASSKPPHLRQGACNQPQHF
CDR3 DNA: TGTGCCAGCAGCAAACCTCCTCACCTTAGACAGGGGGCTTGTAATCAGCCCCAGCATTTT
J gene: TRBJ1-5
V gene: TRBV21-1
D gene: -
clone size: -

CDR3 protein: CASSSEYPNEQFF
CDR3 DNA: TGTGCCAGCAGTTCAGAATACCCGAATGAGCAGTTCTTC
J gene: TRBJ2-1
V gene: TRBV28
D gene: -
clone size: -

CDR3 protein: CSVGPGQDGYTF
CDR3 DNA: TGCAGCGTAGGCCCGGGACAGGATGGCTACACCTTC
J gene: TRBJ1-2
V gene: TRBV29-1
D gene: TRBD1
clone size: many

CDR3 protein: CASSQAPGSNQPQHF
CDR3 DNA: TGCGCCAGCAGCCAAGCGCCGGGGAGCAATCAGCCCCAGCATTTT
J gene: TRBJ1-5
V gene: TRBV4-1
D gene: -
clone size: -

CDR3 protein: CASSPLRGQGATGTQYF
CDR3 DNA: TGTGCCAGCAGCCCTCTGCGTGGACAGGGCGCCACTGGGACCCAGTACTTC
J gene: TRBJ2-5
V gene: TRBV6-2/TRBV6-3
D gene: TRBD1
clone size: -

CDR3 protein: CASSEDRGSYEQYF
CDR3 DNA: TGTGCCAGCAGTGAGGACAGGGGGTCCTACGAGCAGTACTTC
J gene: TRBJ2-7
V gene: TRBV6-1
D gene: TRBD1
clone size: -

CDR3 protein: CASSLSGGDEKLFF
CDR3 DNA: TGTGCCAGCAGTTTATCTGGGGGCGATGAAAAACTGTTTTTT
J gene: TRBJ1-4
V gene: TRBV28
D gene: -
clone size: many

CDR3 protein: CASTLTSGNTGELFF
CDR3 DNA: TGTGCCAGCACCCTGACTAGCGGGAACACCGGGGAGCTGTTTTTT
J gene: TRBJ2-2
V gene: TRBV6-5
D gene: TRBD2
clone size: -

CDR3 protein: CASSLDPWQGNEAFF
CDR3 DNA: TGTGCCAGCAGCTTAGACCCGTGGCAGGGGAATGAAGCTTTCTTT
J gene: TRBJ1-1
V gene: TRBV11-2
D gene: -
clone size: few

CDR3 protein: CASSLGLTRGIAKNIQYF
CDR3 DNA: TGTGCCAGCAGCTTAGGGCTTACCAGGGGAATAGCCAAAAACATTCAGTACTTC
J gene: TRBJ2-4
V gene: TRBV7-8
D gene: -
clone size: -

CDR3 protein: CASSLVGGQYYNEQFF
CDR3 DNA: TGTGCCAGCAGCTTGGTAGGCGGACAGTACTACAATGAGCAGTTCTTC
J gene: TRBJ2-1
V gene: TRBV5-8
D gene: -
clone size: -

CDR3 protein: CATSDLLYAGQGDTGELFF
CDR3 DNA: TGTGCCACCAGTGATTTGCTATACGCCGGACAGGGCGACACCGGGGAGCTGTTTTTT
J gene: TRBJ2-2
V gene: TRBV24-1
D gene: TRBD1
clone size: -

CDR3 protein: CASQVGANVLTF
CDR3 DNA: TGTGCCAGCCAGGTAGGGGCCAACGTCCTGACTTTC
J gene: TRBJ2-6
V gene: TRBV28
D gene: -
clone size: -

CDR3 protein: CASSWAPGGNQPQHF
CDR3 DNA: TGCGCCAGCTCTTGGGCCCCAGGGGGCAATCAGCCCCAGCATTTT
J gene: TRBJ1-5
V gene: TRBV10-2
D gene: -
clone size: -

CDR3 protein: CATQTGGQPQHF
CDR3 DNA: TGCGCCACCCAGACAGGGGGTCAGCCCCAGCATTTT
J gene: TRBJ1-5
V gene: TRBV10-2
D gene: TRBD1
clone size: -

CDR3 protein: CASNALAGGYEQYF
CDR3 DNA: TGTGCCAGCAACGCGCTAGCGGGAGGGTACGAGCAGTACTTC
J gene: TRBJ2-7
V gene: TRBV2
D gene: TRBD2
clone size: -

CDR3 protein: CASTLANSPLHF
CDR3 DNA: TGTGCCAGCACACTCGCTAATTCACCCCTCCACTTT
J gene: TRBJ1-6
V gene: TRBV28
D gene: -
clone size: -

CDR3 protein: CASSGAGLPSSYNEQFF
CDR3 DNA: TGTGCCAGCAGCGGAGCAGGGCTACCCAGCTCCTACAATGAGCAGTTCTTC
J gene: TRBJ2-1
V gene: TRBV2
D gene: -
clone size: -

CDR3 protein: CSASWPNTEAFF
CDR3 DNA: TGCAGTGCTAGTTGGCCGAACACTGAAGCTTTCTTT
J gene: TRBJ1-1
V gene: TRBV20-1
D gene: -
clone size: -

CDR3 protein: CAAAPGTSGGYNNEQFF
CDR3 DNA: TGTGCAGCGGCCCCAGGGACTAGCGGGGGGTACAACAATGAGCAGTTCTTC
J gene: TRBJ2-1
V gene: TRBV19
D gene: TRBD2
clone size: -

CDR3 protein: CASSQRVAGDTGELFF
CDR3 DNA: TGTGCCAGCAGCCAAAGGGTAGCGGGGGACACCGGGGAGCTGTTTTTT
J gene: TRBJ2-2
V gene: TRBV3-1/TRBV3-2
D gene: TRBD2
clone size: -

CDR3 protein: CAGTSGSNTGELFF
CDR3 DNA: TGCGCCGGAACTAGCGGGTCGAACACCGGGGAGCTGTTTTTT
J gene: TRBJ2-2
V gene: TRBV10-2
D gene: TRBD2
clone size: once

CDR3 protein: CASSFGGPRSGANVLTF
CDR3 DNA: TGTGCCAGCAGCTTCGGTGGGCCTCGCTCTGGGGCCAACGTCCTGACTTTC
J gene: TRBJ2-6
V gene: TRBV5-4
D gene: -
clone size: -

CDR3 protein: CASSQSIRSEAFF
CDR3 DNA: TGTGCCAGCAGCCAATCGATCAGGTCTGAAGCTTTCTTT
J gene: TRBJ1-1
V gene: TRBV7-3
D gene: -
clone size: few

CDR3 protein: CASSLALAGASRWFF
CDR3 DNA: TGTGCCAGCAGCTTAGCCCTAGCGGGAGCCTCGAGATGGTTCTTC
J gene: TRBJ2-1
V gene: TRBV7-8
D gene: TRBD2
clone size: -

CDR3 protein: CASLDRVNEKLFF
CDR3 DNA: TGTGCCAGCCTGGACAGGGTTAATGAAAAACTGTTTTTT
J gene: TRBJ1-4
V gene: TRBV28
D gene: TRBD1
clone size: -

CDR3 protein: CATSRDQEGEQYF
CDR3 DNA: TGTGCCACCAGCAGAGATCAGGAGGGCGAGCAGTACTTC
J gene: TRBJ2-7
V gene: TRBV15
D gene: -
clone size: -

CDR3 protein: CASPPPGAGGIVSNQPQHF
CDR3 DNA: TGTGCCAGTCCGCCCCCGGGGGCAGGGGGCATCGTATCTAATCAGCCCCAGCATTTT
J gene: TRBJ1-5
V gene: TRBV21-1
D gene: -
clone size: -

CDR3 protein: CATSDTDRNEQFF
CDR3 DNA: TGTGCCACCAGTGATACCGACAGGAATGAGCAGTTCTTC
J gene: TRBJ2-1
V gene: TRBV24-1
D gene: -
clone size: -

CDR3 protein: CASSLGTTYEQYF
CDR3 DNA: TGTGCCAGCAGCTTAGGGACTACCTACGAGCAGTACTTC
J gene: TRBJ2-7
V gene: TRBV7-2
D gene: -
clone size: -

CDR3 protein: CASSQRTGEAFF
CDR3 DNA: TGTGCCAGCAGCCAAAGGACAGGGGAAGCTTTCTTT
J gene: TRBJ1-1
V gene: TRBV28
D gene: TRBD1
clone size: few

CDR3 protein: CASSLQGGSNEQFF
CDR3 DNA: TGTGCCAGCAGCCTCCAGGGGGGATCCAATGAGCAGTTCTTC
J gene: TRBJ2-1
V gene: TRBV7-2
D gene: -
clone size: -

CDR3 protein: CASSPRLTGTSGYEQYF
CDR3 DNA: TGTGCCAGCAGCCCCAGACTGACCGGGACTAGCGGGTACGAGCAGTACTTC
J gene: TRBJ2-7
V gene: TRBV3-1/TRBV3-2
D gene: TRBD2
clone size: -

CDR3 protein: CASIIRTGYEQYF
CDR3 DNA: TGTGCCAGCATTATCCGGACAGGCTACGAGCAGTACTTC
J gene: TRBJ2-7
V gene: TRBV6-5
D gene: TRBD1
clone size: once

CDR3 protein: CSASQGGTSNSPLHF
CDR3 DNA: TGCAGTGCTAGTCAGGGGGGTACTAGTAATTCACCCCTCCACTTT
J gene: TRBJ1-6
V gene: TRBV20-1
D gene: TRBD1
clone size: few

CDR3 protein: CASSEAGQGRYGYTF
CDR3 DNA: TGTGCCAGCAGTGAAGCGGGACAGGGCCGGTATGGCTACACCTTC
J gene: TRBJ1-2
V gene: TRBV6-1
D gene: TRBD1
clone size: -

CDR3 protein: CASRPGQVNEKLFF
CDR3 DNA: TGTGCCAGCAGGCCGGGACAGGTGAATGAAAAACTGTTTTTT
J gene: TRBJ1-4
V gene: TRBV7-9
D gene: TRBD1
clone size: -

CDR3 protein: CSVDISGYTEAFF
CDR3 DNA: TGCAGCGTTGATATTAGCGGGTACACTGAAGCTTTCTTT
J gene: TRBJ1-1
V gene: TRBV29-1
D gene: -
clone size: -

CDR3 protein: CASGEAGLAGPVSTDTQYF
CDR3 DNA: TGTGCCAGCGGAGAGGCGGGACTAGCGGGACCCGTTAGCACAGATACGCAGTATTTT
J gene: TRBJ2-3
V gene: TRBV28
D gene: TRBD2
clone size: -

CDR3 protein: CSVMYRGELFF
CDR3 DNA: TGCAGCGTTATGTATCGGGGGGAGCTGTTTTTT
J gene: TRBJ2-2
V gene: TRBV29-1
D gene: -
clone size: -

CDR3 protein: CATSFGQGHQPQHF
CDR3 DNA: TGTGCCACCAGCTTCGGACAGGGACATCAGCCCCAGCATTTT
J gene: TRBJ1-5
V gene: TRBV15
D gene: TRBD1
clone size: once

CDR3 protein: CASSYFAGESWVENIQYF
CDR3 DNA: TGTGCCAGCAGTTACTTTGCGGGAGAATCGTGGGTCGAAAACATTCAGTACTTC
J gene: TRBJ2-4
V gene: TRBV6-2/TRBV6-3
D gene: TRBD2
clone size: -

CDR3 protein: CASSQAGGPIDNSPLHF
CDR3 DNA: TGTGCCAGCAGCCAAGCTGGAGGTCCAATAGATAATTCACCCCTCCACTTT
J gene: TRBJ1-6
V gene: TRBV4-2
D gene: -
clone size: -

CDR3 protein: CSVEQDRGSDGYTF
CDR3 DNA: TGCAGCGTTGAACAGGACAGGGGGTCGGATGGCTACACCTTC
J gene: TRBJ1-2
V gene: TRBV29-1
D gene: TRBD1
clone size: -

CDR3 protein: CASSVAQGHEQYF
CDR3 DNA: TGTGCCAGCAGCGTAGCCCAGGGTCACGAGCAGTACTTC
J gene: TRBJ2-7
V gene: TRBV9
D gene: -
clone size: -